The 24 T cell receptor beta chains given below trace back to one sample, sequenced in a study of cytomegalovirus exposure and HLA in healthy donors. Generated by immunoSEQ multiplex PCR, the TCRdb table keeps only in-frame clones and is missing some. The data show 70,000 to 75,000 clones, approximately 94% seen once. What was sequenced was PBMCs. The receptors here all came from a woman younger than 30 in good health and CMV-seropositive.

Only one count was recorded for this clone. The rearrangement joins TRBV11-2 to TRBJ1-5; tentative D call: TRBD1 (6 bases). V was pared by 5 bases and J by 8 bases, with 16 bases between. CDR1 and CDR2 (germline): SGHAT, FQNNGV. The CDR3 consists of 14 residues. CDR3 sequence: CASSLAGGPEPQHF. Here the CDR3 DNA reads TGTGCCAGCAGCCTAGCGGGGGGGCCGGAGCCCCAGCATTTT.

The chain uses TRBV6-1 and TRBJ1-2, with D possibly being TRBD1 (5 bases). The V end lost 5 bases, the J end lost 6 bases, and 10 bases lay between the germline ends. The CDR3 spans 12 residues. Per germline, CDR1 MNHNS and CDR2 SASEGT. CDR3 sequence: CASSQGGHGYTF. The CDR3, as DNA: TGTGCCAGCAGTCAGGGAGGACATGGCTACACCTTC.

The CDR3 DNA reads as TGTGCCATCAGAGAACAGGGTGAGCAGTACTTC. It specifies CAIREQGEQYF. This chain uses TRBV10-3 with TRBJ2-7; maybe TRBD1 (6 bases). CDR1 is ENHRY, CDR2 SYGVKD, per germline. The V and J ends lost 6 bases and 7 bases respectively, with 10 bases between them. This CDR3 region has 11 residues.

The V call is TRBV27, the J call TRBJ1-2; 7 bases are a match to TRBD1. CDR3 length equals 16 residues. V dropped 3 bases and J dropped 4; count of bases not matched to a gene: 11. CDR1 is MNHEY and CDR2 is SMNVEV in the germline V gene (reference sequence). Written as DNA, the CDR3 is TGTGCCAGCAGTTTTTTCCGTGAACAGGGGATCTATGGCTACACCTTC. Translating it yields CASSFFREQGIYGYTF.

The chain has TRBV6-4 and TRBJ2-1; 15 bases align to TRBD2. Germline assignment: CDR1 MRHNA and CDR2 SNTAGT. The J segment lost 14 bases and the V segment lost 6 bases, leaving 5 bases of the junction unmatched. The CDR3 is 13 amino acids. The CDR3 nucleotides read TGTGCCAGCAGCGGACTAGCGGGAGGGCTGGAGTTCTTC. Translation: CASSGLAGGLEFF.

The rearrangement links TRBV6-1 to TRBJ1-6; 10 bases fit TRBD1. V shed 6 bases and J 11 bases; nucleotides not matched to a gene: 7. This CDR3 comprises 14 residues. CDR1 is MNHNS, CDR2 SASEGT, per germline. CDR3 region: CASSKPGQGTPLHF. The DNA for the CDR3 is TGTGCCAGCAGCAAACCGGGACAGGGGACACCCCTCCACTTT.

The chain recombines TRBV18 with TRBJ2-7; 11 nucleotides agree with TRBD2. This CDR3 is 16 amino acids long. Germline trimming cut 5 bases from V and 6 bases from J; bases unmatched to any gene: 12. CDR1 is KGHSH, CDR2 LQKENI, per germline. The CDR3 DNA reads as TGTGCCAGCTCAGCAACTCTAGCGGGAGGCCGCTCCGAGCAGTACTTC. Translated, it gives CASSATLAGGRSEQYF. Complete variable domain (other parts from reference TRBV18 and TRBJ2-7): NAGVMQNPRHLVRRRGQEARLRCSPMKGHSHVYWYRQLPEEGLKFMVYLQKENIIDESGMPKERFSAEFPKEGPSILRIQQVVRGDSAAYFCASSATLAGGRSEQYFGPGTRLTVT.

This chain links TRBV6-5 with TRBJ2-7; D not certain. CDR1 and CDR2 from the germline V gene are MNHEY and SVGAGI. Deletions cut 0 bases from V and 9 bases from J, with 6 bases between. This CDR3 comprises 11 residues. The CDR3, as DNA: TGTGCCAGCAGTTACTCTAATGTGCAGTACTTC. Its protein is CASSYSNVQYF.

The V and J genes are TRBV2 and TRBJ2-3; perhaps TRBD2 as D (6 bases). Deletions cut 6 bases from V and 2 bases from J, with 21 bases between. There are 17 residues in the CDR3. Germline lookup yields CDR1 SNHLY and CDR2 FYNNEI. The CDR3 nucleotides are TGTGCCAGCAGCTCAATGGAGGGGCCGAGGAACACAGATACGCAGTATTTT. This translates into CASSSMEGPRNTDTQYF.

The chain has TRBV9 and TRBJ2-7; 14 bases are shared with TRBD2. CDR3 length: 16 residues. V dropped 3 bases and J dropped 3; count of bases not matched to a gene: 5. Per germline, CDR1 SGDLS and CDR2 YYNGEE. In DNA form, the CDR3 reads TGTGCCAGCAGCGAGGGACTAGCGGGAGTCGGCTACGAGCAGTACTTC. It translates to CASSEGLAGVGYEQYF.

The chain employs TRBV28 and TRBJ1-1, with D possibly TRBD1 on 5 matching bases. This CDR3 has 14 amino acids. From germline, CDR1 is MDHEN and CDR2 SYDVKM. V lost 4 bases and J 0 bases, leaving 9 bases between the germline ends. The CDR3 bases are TGTGCCAGCAGTTCAGGGCTTATGAACACTGAAGCTTTCTTT. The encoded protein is CASSSGLMNTEAFF.

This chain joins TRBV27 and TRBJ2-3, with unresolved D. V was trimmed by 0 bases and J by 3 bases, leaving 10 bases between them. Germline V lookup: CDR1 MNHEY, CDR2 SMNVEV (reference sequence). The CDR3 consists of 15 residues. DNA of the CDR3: TGTGCCAGCAGTTTATCGTGGGCTCAGACAGATACGCAGTATTTT. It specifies CASSLSWAQTDTQYF.

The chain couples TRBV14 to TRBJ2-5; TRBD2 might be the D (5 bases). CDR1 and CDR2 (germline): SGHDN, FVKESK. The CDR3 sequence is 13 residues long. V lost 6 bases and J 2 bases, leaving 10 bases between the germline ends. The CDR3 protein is CASSSRRQETQYF. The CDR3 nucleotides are TGTGCCAGCAGTTCGCGGAGGCAAGAGACCCAGTACTTC. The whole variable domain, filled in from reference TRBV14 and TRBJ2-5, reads EAGVTQFPSHSVIEKGQTVTLRCDPISGHDNLYWYRRVMGKEIKFLLHFVKESKQDESGMPNNRFLAERTGGTYSTLKVQPAELEDSGVYFCASSSRRQETQYFGPGTRLLVL.

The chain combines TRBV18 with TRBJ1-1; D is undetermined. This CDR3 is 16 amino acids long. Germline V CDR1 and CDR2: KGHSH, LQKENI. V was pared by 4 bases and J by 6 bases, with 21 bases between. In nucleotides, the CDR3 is TGTGCCAGCTCACTACAACCGGGAAACGCTCGGGCTGAAGCTTTCTTT. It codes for CASSLQPGNARAEAFF.

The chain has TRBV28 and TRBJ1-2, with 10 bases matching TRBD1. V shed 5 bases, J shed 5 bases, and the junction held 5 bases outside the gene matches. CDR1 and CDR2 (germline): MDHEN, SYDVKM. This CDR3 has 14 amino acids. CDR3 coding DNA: TGTGCCAGCAGTAGACCGGGACAGGGGTATGGCTACACCTTC. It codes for CASSRPGQGYGYTF.

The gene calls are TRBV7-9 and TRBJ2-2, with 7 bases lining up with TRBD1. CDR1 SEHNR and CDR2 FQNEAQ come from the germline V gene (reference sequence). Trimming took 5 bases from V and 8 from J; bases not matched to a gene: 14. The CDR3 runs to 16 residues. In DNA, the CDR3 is TGTGCCAGCAGCACCTCCAGGGGGTCCCGTCCAGGGGAGCTGTTTTTT. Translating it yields CASSTSRGSRPGELFF.

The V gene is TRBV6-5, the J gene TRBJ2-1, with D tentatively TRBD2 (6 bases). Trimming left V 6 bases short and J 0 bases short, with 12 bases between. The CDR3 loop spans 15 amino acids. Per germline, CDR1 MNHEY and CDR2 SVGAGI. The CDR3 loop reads CASSPRELSYNEQFF. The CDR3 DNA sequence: TGTGCCAGCAGCCCCCGGGAGCTCTCCTACAATGAGCAGTTCTTC.

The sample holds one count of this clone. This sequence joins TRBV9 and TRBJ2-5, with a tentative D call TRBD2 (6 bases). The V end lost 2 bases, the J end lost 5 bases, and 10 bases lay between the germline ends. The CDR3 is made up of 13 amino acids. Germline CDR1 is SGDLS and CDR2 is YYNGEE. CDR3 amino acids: CASSVTSVETQYF. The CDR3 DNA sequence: TGTGCCAGCAGCGTGACTAGTGTGGAGACCCAGTACTTC.

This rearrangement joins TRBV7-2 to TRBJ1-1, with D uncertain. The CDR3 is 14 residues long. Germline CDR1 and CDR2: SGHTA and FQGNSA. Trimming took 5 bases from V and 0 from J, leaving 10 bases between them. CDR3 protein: CASSPQPMNTEAFF. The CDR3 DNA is TGTGCCAGCAGCCCACAGCCAATGAACACTGAAGCTTTCTTT.

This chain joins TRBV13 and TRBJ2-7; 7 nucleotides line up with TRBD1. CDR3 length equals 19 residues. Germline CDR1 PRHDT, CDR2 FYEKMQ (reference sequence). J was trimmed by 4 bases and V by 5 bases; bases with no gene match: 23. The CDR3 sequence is CASSSRLGDRLSASYEQYF. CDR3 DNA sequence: TGTGCCAGCAGCAGTAGGCTTGGGGACAGATTATCTGCGTCGTACGAGCAGTACTTC. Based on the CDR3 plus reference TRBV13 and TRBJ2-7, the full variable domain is AAGVIQSPRHLIKEKRETATLKCYPIPRHDTVYWYQQGPGQDPQFLISFYEKMQSDKGSIPDRFSAQQFSDYHSELNMSSLELGDSALYFCASSSRLGDRLSASYEQYFGPGTRLTVT.

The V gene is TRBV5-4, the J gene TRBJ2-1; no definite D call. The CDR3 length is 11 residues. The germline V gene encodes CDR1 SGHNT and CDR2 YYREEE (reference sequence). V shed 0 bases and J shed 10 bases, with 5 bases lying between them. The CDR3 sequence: CASSLGREQFF. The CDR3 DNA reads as TGTGCCAGCAGCTTGGGGCGGGAGCAGTTCTTC.

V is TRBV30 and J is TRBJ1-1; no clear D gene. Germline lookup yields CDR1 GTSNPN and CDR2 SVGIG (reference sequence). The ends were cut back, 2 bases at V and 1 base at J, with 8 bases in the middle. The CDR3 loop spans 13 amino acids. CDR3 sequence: CAWSYSQNTEAFF. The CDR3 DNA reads TGTGCCTGGAGTTACAGCCAGAACACTGAAGCTTTCTTT.

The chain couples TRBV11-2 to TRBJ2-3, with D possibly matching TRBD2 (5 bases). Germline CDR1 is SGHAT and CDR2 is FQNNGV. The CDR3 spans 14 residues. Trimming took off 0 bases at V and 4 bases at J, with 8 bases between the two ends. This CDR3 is CASSLDAGPDTQYF. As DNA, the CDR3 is TGTGCCAGCAGCTTAGATGCGGGCCCAGATACGCAGTATTTT.

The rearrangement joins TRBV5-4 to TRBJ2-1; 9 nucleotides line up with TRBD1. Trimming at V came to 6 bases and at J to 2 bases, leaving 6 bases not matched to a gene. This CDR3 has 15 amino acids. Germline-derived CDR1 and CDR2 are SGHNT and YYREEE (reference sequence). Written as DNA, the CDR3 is TGTGCCAGCACCATGACAGGGGGGACCTACAATGAGCAGTTCTTC. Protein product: CASTMTGGTYNEQFF. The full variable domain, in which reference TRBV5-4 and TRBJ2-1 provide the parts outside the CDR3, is ETGVTQSPTHLIKTRGQQVTLRCSSQSGHNTVSWYQQALGQGPQFIFQYYREEENGRGNFPPRFSGLQFPNYSSELNVNALELDDSALYLCASTMTGGTYNEQFFGPGTRLTVL.